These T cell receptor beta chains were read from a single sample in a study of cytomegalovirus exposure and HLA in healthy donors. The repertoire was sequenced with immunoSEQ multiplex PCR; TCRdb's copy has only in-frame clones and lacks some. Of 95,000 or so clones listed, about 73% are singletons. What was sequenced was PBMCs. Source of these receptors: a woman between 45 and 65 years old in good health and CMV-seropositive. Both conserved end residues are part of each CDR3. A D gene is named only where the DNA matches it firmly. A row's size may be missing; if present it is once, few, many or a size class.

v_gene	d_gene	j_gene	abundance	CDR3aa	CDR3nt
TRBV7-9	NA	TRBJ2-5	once	CASSPGGTRKYF	TGTGCCAGCAGCCCCGGGGGGACAAGAAAGTACTTC
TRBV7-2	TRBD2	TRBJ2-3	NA	CASSPLTGGVEDTQYF	TGTGCCAGCAGCCCTCTCACGGGGGGGGTGGAGGATACGCAGTATTTT
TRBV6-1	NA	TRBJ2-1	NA	CASSGTRVSEQFF	TGTGCCAGCAGTGGTACCAGGGTAAGTGAGCAGTTCTTC
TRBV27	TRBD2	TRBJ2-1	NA	CASKSGGYNEQFF	TGTGCCAGCAAGAGCGGGGGGTACAATGAGCAGTTCTTC
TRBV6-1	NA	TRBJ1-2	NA	CASRRQENYGYTF	TGTGCCAGCAGAAGACAGGAAAACTATGGCTACACCTTC
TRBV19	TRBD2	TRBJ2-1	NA	CATSTHRLAGGSNEQFF	TGTGCCACCTCCACCCACCGACTAGCGGGAGGTTCCAATGAGCAGTTCTTC
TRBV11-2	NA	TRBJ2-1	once	CASSHRNGIWSYNEQFF	TGTGCCAGCAGTCACAGAAACGGGATTTGGTCCTACAATGAGCAGTTCTTC
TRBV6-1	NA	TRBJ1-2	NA	CAARANYGYTF	TGTGCGGCCAGGGCTAACTATGGCTACACCTTC
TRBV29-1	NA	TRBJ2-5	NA	CSVEYVDGLQNGQYF	TGCAGCGTTGAATATGTCGACGGACTACAGAACGGGCAGTACTTC
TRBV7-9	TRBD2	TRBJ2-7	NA	CASSPALAGDRYEQYF	TGTGCCAGCAGCCCAGCACTAGCGGGAGACCGTTACGAGCAGTACTTC
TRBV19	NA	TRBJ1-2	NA	CATSTQGANYGYTF	TGTGCCACCTCTACACAGGGTGCTAACTATGGCTACACCTTC
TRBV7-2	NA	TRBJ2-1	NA	CASSPGRGSSYNEQFF	TGTGCCAGCAGCCCGGGGCGGGGCAGCTCCTACAATGAGCAGTTCTTC
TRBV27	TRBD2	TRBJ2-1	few	CASTTSLAAYNEQFF	TGTGCCAGTACAACATCACTAGCGGCCTACAATGAGCAGTTCTTC
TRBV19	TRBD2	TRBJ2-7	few	CASSIGAGGLYEQYF	TGTGCCAGTAGTATCGGAGCGGGAGGTCTCTACGAGCAGTACTTC
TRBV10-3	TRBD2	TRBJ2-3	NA	CAIRRGTSGADTQYF	TGTGCCATCAGAAGAGGGACTAGCGGCGCAGATACGCAGTATTTT
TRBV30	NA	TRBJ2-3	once	CAWSGDSIGADTQYF	TGTGCCTGGAGTGGTGACTCAATTGGTGCAGATACGCAGTATTTT
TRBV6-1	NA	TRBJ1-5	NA	CASSENTGNQPQHF	TGTGCCAGCAGTGAAAACACCGGCAATCAGCCCCAGCATTTT
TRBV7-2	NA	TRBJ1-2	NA	CASSKEQIYGYTF	TGTGCCAGCAGCAAGGAACAGATCTATGGCTACACCTTC
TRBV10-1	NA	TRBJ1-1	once	CASSTSGVTEAFF	TGCGCCAGCTCCACCTCGGGGGTAACGGAAGCTTTCTTT
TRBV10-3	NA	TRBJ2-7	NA	CAISDPQGNSYEQYF	TGTGCCATCAGTGACCCGCAGGGTAACTCCTACGAGCAGTACTTC
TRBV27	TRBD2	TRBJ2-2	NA	CASSFAGGFSGELFF	TGTGCCAGCAGTTTTGCGGGAGGATTTTCCGGGGAGCTGTTTTTT
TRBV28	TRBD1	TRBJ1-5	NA	CASSFWQGAGSNQPQHF	TGTGCCAGCAGTTTTTGGCAGGGGGCAGGGAGCAATCAGCCCCAGCATTTT
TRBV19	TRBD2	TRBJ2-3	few	CARGLAGPQKVGDTQYF	TGTGCCAGAGGACTAGCGGGACCCCAGAAGGTGGGAGATACGCAGTATTTT
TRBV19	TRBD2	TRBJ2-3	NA	CASSPVGLAGGSGTDTQYF	TGTGCCAGTAGTCCCGTGGGTCTAGCGGGAGGGAGCGGCACAGATACGCAGTATTTT
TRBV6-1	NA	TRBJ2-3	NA	CASSDRGVGMDTQYF	TGTGCCAGCAGTGACAGGGGGGTGGGGATGGATACGCAGTATTTT
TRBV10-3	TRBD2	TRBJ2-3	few	CAITVTGGATDTQYF	TGTGCCATCACGGTGACGGGAGGGGCGACAGATACGCAGTATTTT
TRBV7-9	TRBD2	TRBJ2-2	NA	CASSRGLAGATGELFF	TGTGCCAGCAGCAGAGGACTAGCGGGAGCCACCGGGGAGCTGTTTTTT
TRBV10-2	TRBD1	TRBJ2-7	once	CASSGQGAGYEQYF	TGCGCCAGCAGCGGACAGGGGGCGGGCTACGAGCAGTACTTC
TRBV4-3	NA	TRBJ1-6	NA	CASSPMGGGGNSYNSPLHF	TGCGCCAGCAGCCCTATGGGGGGGGGAGGGAACTCCTATAATTCACCCCTCCACTTT
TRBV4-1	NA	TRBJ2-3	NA	CASSQEDRFTDTQYF	TGCGCCAGCAGCCAAGAGGACAGATTCACAGATACGCAGTATTTT
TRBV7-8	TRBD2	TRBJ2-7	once	CASSLVSGRAYEQYF	TGTGCCAGCAGCTTAGTCAGCGGGAGGGCCTACGAGCAGTACTTC
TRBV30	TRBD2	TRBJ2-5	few	CAWGLALETQYF	TGTGCCTGGGGACTAGCCTTGGAGACCCAGTACTTC
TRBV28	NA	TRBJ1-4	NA	CASSLTRGGEKLFF	TGTGCCAGCAGTTTAACCCGGGGTGGTGAAAAACTGTTTTTT
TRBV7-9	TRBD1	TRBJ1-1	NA	CASSLRTGVTEAFF	TGTGCCAGCAGCTTACGGACAGGGGTTACTGAAGCTTTCTTT
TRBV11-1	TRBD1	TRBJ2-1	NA	CASSFFRDRENEQFF	TGTGCCAGCAGCTTCTTTCGGGACAGAGAAAATGAGCAGTTCTTC
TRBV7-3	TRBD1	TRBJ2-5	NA	CASRMGQGALETQYF	TGTGCCAGCAGGATGGGACAGGGGGCTTTAGAGACCCAGTACTTC
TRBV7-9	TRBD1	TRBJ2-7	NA	CASSPGQGGHYEQYF	TGTGCCAGCAGCCCCGGACAGGGGGGACACTACGAGCAGTACTTC
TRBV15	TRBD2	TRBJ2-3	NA	CATSRGLAGAVDTQYF	TGTGCCACCAGCAGAGGACTAGCGGGAGCTGTAGATACGCAGTATTTT
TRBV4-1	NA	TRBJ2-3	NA	CASSQAWGPNLGTDTQYF	TGCGCCAGCAGCCAAGCCTGGGGCCCGAACTTAGGCACAGATACGCAGTATTTT
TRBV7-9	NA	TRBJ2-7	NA	CASSSADPYEQYF	TGTGCCAGCAGCTCCGCGGATCCCTACGAGCAGTACTTC
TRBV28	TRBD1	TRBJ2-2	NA	CASSPQGERELFF	TGTGCCAGCAGCCCACAGGGGGAGAGGGAGCTGTTTTTT
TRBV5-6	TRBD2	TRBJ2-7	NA	CASSTLAGGWYEQYF	TGTGCCAGCAGCACTCTAGCGGGAGGGTGGTACGAGCAGTACTTC
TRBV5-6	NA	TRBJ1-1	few	CASSRGVGGTGYTEAFF	TGTGCCAGCAGTCGTGGGGTGGGGGGAACCGGTTACACTGAAGCTTTCTTT
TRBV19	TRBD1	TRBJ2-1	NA	CASSVVGQGSTMRQFF	TGTGCCAGTAGTGTCGTGGGACAGGGTTCTACAATGAGGCAGTTCTTC
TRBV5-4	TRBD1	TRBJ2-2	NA	CASSPRDRGRGGELFF	TGTGCCAGCAGTCCCCGGGACAGGGGCCGGGGCGGGGAGCTGTTTTTT
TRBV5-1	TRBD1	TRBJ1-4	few	CASSSDREGEKLFF	TGCGCCAGCAGCTCGGACAGGGAGGGCGAAAAACTGTTTTTT
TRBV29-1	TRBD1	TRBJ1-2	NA	CSVEDPDRDYGYTF	TGCAGCGTTGAAGACCCCGACAGGGACTATGGCTACACCTTC
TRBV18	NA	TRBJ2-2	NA	CASSSGRERNTGELFF	TGTGCCAGCTCCAGTGGGCGGGAACGGAACACCGGGGAGCTGTTTTTT
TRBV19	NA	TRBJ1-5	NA	CASSLMGIRGSNQPQHF	TGTGCCAGTTCCCTGATGGGGATTAGGGGATCGAATCAGCCCCAGCATTTT
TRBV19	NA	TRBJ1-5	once	CASTPLAAGLSNQPQHF	TGTGCCAGTACCCCCCTCGCCGCGGGGTTGAGCAATCAGCCCCAGCATTTT
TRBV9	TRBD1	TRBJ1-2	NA	CASSKGTGASVYGYTF	TGTGCCAGCAGCAAAGGGACAGGGGCTTCGGTCTATGGCTACACCTTC
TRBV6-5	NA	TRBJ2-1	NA	CASSYEGTNSYNEQFF	TGTGCCAGCAGTTACGAGGGAACCAATTCCTACAATGAGCAGTTCTTC
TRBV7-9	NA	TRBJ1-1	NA	CASSLLGGVNTEAFF	TGTGCCAGCAGCTTATTGGGAGGAGTTAACACTGAAGCTTTCTTT
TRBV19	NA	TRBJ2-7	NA	CASSTARELREQYF	TGTGCCAGTAGTACGGCACGGGAGCTGCGCGAGCAGTACTTC
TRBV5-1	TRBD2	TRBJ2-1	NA	CASRTSGSRDNEQFF	TGCGCCAGCAGAACTAGCGGGAGTCGTGACAATGAGCAGTTCTTC